These T cell receptor beta chains were read from a single sample in a study of T cell repertoires in cytomegalovirus infection. One entry per CDR3 protein, called by TCRdb with MiXCR from the reads. The data show 150,000 to 200,000 distinct CDR3 sequences, approximately 28% seen once. Specimen: PBMCs. These TCRs come from a human donor in good health (CMV status not recorded). Some clones in this sample may be carry-over from other donors' samples. The CDR3 runs from the conserved cysteine through the conserved F or W. The order of the fields is V gene, CDR3 length, J gene, D gene, clone size, CDR3 protein, CDR3 DNA. The D gene is left open where the match is weak. Expanded clones get a size class; other rows say once, few or many, or leave the size out.

>TRBV5-1|17|TRBJ1-6|-|-
CASRPGLSALNNSPLHF
TGCGCCAGCCGCCCTGGTTTGTCGGCCCTAAATAATTCACCCCTCCACTTT
>TRBV7-8|13|TRBJ1-1|-|-
CASSLGGGGGAFF
TGTGCCAGCAGCTTGGGGGGGGGCGGAGGAGCTTTCTTT
>TRBV7-8|15|TRBJ1-1|-|many
CASSLWGGENTEAFF
TGTGCCAGCAGCTTATGGGGAGGGGAGAACACTGAAGCTTTCTTT
>TRBV6-1|16|TRBJ1-5|-|-
CASSDPPTGYYQPQHF
TGTGCCAGCAGTGACCCCCCTACAGGGTATTATCAGCCCCAGCATTTT
>TRBV7-2|13|TRBJ2-3|-|many
CASSLEGTDTQYF
TGTGCCAGCAGCTTAGAGGGCACAGATACGCAGTATTTT
>TRBV7-8|16|TRBJ1-1|-|few
CASTRGREGERTEAFF
TGTGCCAGCACCCGGGGCAGGGAGGGAGAGAGAACTGAAGCTTTCTTT
>TRBV5-4|13|TRBJ1-1|-|-
CASSFQSNTEAFF
TGTGCCAGCAGCTTTCAGTCGAACACTGAAGCTTTCTTT
>TRBV6-5|15|TRBJ2-3|-|many
CASSYSGPREDTQYF
TGTGCCAGCAGTTACTCAGGGCCCCGAGAAGATACGCAGTATTTT
>TRBV29-1|13|TRBJ2-3|-|-
CSGMGIDTDTQYF
TGCAGTGGCATGGGGATTGATACAGATACGCAGTATTTT
>TRBV29-1|11|TRBJ1-3|-|few
CSVEKGFAIYF
TGCAGCGTTGAAAAGGGGTTCGCCATATATTTT
>TRBV7-8|15|TRBJ2-1|-|-
CASSLRVSDYNEQFF
TGTGCCAGCAGCTTAAGAGTCAGCGATTACAATGAGCAGTTCTTC
>TRBV6-1|15|TRBJ2-7|-|-
CASSEGAGATYEQYF
TGTGCCAGCAGTGAGGGGGCGGGGGCGACCTACGAGCAGTACTTC
>TRBV19|15|TRBJ1-1|-|-
CASNQVNFPGTEAFF
TGTGCCAGTAACCAAGTAAACTTCCCTGGAACTGAAGCTTTCTTT
>TRBV2|15|TRBJ1-6|-|few
CASSERGYNNSPLHF
TGTGCCAGCAGTGAAAGAGGTTACAATAATTCACCCCTCCACTTT
>TRBV12-3/TRBV12-4|15|TRBJ2-1|TRBD2|many
CASIPLAGVYNEQFF
TGTGCCAGCATCCCGCTAGCGGGGGTCTACAATGAGCAGTTCTTC
>TRBV7-8|16|TRBJ1-5|-|many
CASSLSRVRAGQPQHF
TGTGCCAGCAGCTTGTCTCGCGTCAGGGCAGGTCAGCCCCAGCATTTT
>TRBV6-5|15|TRBJ2-2|TRBD2|-
CASSRLLRGGGELFF
TGTGCCAGCAGTCGACTGCTACGCGGGGGAGGGGAGCTGTTTTTT
>TRBV25-1|18|TRBJ2-2|-|few
CASSEYMSPGENTGELFF
TGTGCCAGCAGTGAATATATGAGCCCCGGGGAAAACACCGGGGAGCTGTTTTTT
>TRBV29-1|12|TRBJ1-1|TRBD1|few
CSGDRANTEAFF
TGCAGCGGTGACAGGGCGAACACTGAAGCTTTCTTT
>TRBV7-8|15|TRBJ2-3|-|many
CASSFLGLGTDTQYF
TGTGCCAGCAGCTTCCTGGGGTTAGGCACAGATACGCAGTATTTT
>TRBV11-3|15|TRBJ2-2|-|few
CASSSDPENTGELFF
TGTGCCAGCAGCTCAGATCCCGAAAACACCGGGGAGCTGTTTTTT
>TRBV12-3/TRBV12-4|13|TRBJ2-1|-|few
CASTRTDYNEQFF
TGTGCCAGCACCCGGACAGATTACAATGAGCAGTTCTTC
>TRBV12-3/TRBV12-4|15|TRBJ2-5|TRBD2|few
CASSYRGVIQETQYF
TGTGCCAGCAGTTATCGGGGGGTCATCCAAGAGACCCAGTACTTC
>TRBV7-8|13|TRBJ2-5|-|many
CASSQGSLETQYF
TGTGCCAGCAGCCAGGGGAGTTTGGAGACCCAGTACTTC
>TRBV15|17|TRBJ1-1|-|-
CATSRDNRGGWDTEAFF
TGTGCCACCAGCAGAGATAATAGGGGTGGGTGGGACACTGAAGCTTTCTTT
>TRBV7-3|16|TRBJ2-2|-|many
CASSLSGSANTGELFF
TGTGCCAGCAGCTTAAGTGGGTCCGCGAACACCGGGGAGCTGTTTTTT
>TRBV12-3/TRBV12-4|13|TRBJ2-7|-|-
CASSFGATYEQYF
TGTGCCAGCAGTTTCGGTGCTACCTACGAGCAGTACTTC
>TRBV5-1|16|TRBJ1-1|TRBD1|few
CASSLAGGGLNTEAFF
TGCGCCAGCAGCTTGGCAGGGGGGGGGTTGAACACTGAAGCTTTCTTT